These T cell receptor beta chains were read from a single sample in a study of T cell changes during pregnancy in multiple sclerosis. Some clones are missing from TCRdb's copy, which holds only in-frame ones; the method was immunoSEQ multiplex PCR. Of about 33,000 clones listed, around 90% were seen once; the top ten hold roughly 3.1%. The sequenced sample was CD4+ T cells from peripheral blood mononuclear cells, obtained in the third trimester of pregnancy. Receptors were obtained from a female donor in good health, enrolled as a control in a pregnancy study. CDR3s include the opening cysteine and the closing phenylalanine or tryptophan. A D gene is named only where the DNA matches it firmly. The size entry is marked missing in some rows and otherwise reads once, few, many or a size class.

V	J	D	size	CDR3	DNA
TRBV5-1	TRBJ1-2	-	-	CASSLTDPYGYTF	TGCGCCAGCAGCTTAACAGACCCCTATGGCTACACCTTC
TRBV5-4	TRBJ2-5	TRBD2	-	CASRPDGGWYRTQYF	TGTGCCAGCAGACCAGACGGGGGGTGGTATCGGACCCAGTACTTC
TRBV6-1	TRBJ1-2	TRBD1	-	CASITQGSMGGYTF	TGTGCCAGCATTACACAGGGGAGTATGGGTGGCTACACCTTC
TRBV7-2	TRBJ2-7	-	-	CASRFELGDSYEQYF	TGTGCCAGCAGATTCGAACTGGGCGACTCCTACGAGCAGTACTTC
TRBV19	TRBJ1-3	-	-	CASRSPRSGNTIYF	TGTGCCAGTAGGAGTCCCCGCTCTGGAAACACCATATATTTT
TRBV28	TRBJ2-3	-	-	CASSPPLAVADTQYF	TGTGCCAGCAGTCCGCCGTTAGCGGTAGCAGATACGCAGTATTTT
TRBV18	TRBJ1-6	-	-	CASSRSSSYNSPLHF	TGTGCCAGCTCCCGGTCAAGCTCCTATAATTCACCCCTCCACTTT
TRBV5-4	TRBJ1-2	TRBD1	-	CATRTGGGYGYTF	TGTGCCACCCGGACAGGGGGCGGCTATGGCTACACCTTC
TRBV7-2	TRBJ1-3	-	-	CASSFGGAGGNTIYF	TGTGCCAGCAGCTTTGGGGGGGCTGGTGGAAACACCATATATTTT
TRBV28	TRBJ1-1	-	-	CASSFPGSGGWTEAFF	TGTGCCAGCAGTTTCCCGGGCTCGGGGGGGTGGACTGAAGCTTTCTTT
TRBV11-3	TRBJ1-1	TRBD1	-	CASSLGRGHTEAFF	TGTGCCAGCAGTCTTGGCAGGGGGCACACTGAAGCTTTCTTT
TRBV2	TRBJ1-2	TRBD1	-	CASRLGQAQLGYTF	TGTGCCAGCAGATTAGGACAGGCCCAGCTCGGCTACACCTTC
TRBV4-2	TRBJ1-2	-	-	CASSQANPGLGNYGYTF	TGTGCCAGCAGCCAAGCGAATCCGGGTTTAGGAAACTATGGCTACACCTTC
TRBV28	TRBJ2-1	TRBD2	-	CASSKSGVAYNEQFF	TGTGCCAGCAGCAAAAGCGGGGTAGCCTACAATGAGCAGTTCTTC
TRBV19	TRBJ2-3	TRBD2	-	CASRREGKGADTQYF	TGTGCCAGTAGACGGGAGGGGAAAGGGGCCGATACGCAGTATTTT
TRBV19	TRBJ1-1	-	-	CASSPSPGQWNTEAFF	TGTGCCAGTTCCCCCAGCCCCGGACAGTGGAACACTGAAGCTTTCTTT
TRBV4-2	TRBJ2-1	-	-	CASSQSDNEQFF	TGTGCCAGCAGCCAGTCGGACAATGAGCAGTTCTTC
TRBV4-2	TRBJ1-6	TRBD1	few	CASSQTGQRSSPLHF	TGTGCCAGCAGCCAGACAGGGCAGAGAAGTTCACCCCTCCACTTT
TRBV6-1	TRBJ2-1	-	-	CASSNNYNEQFF	TGTGCCAGCTCGAACAACTACAATGAGCAGTTCTTC
TRBV6-4	TRBJ1-1	TRBD1	-	CASRRQGENTEAFF	TGTGCCAGCAGGCGACAGGGTGAAAACACTGAAGCTTTCTTT
TRBV28	TRBJ1-2	-	-	CASSQMGAGNYGYTF	TGTGCCAGCAGCCAGATGGGGGCCGGGAACTATGGCTACACCTTC
TRBV6-6	TRBJ2-2	TRBD1	-	CASRGQEQGGTGELFF	TGTGCCAGCAGGGGACAGGAGCAGGGTGGGACCGGGGAGCTGTTTTTT